This entry lists 4 T cell receptor beta chains sequenced from one sample in a study of blood T cells in healthy people across ages. Primed by a sample-barcoded 5' primer and a J-beta primer mix, a second PCR proceeded for 7 to 11 cycles. TCRdb re-derived calls from the 5' RACE reads in MiXCR, one entry per CDR3 protein. The data hold about 600,000 distinct CDR3 sequences, with under 55% observed a single time. The sample comprised blood. All receptors come from an elderly man in good health.

This clonotype was recorded many times. This chain uses TRBV4-3 with TRBJ2-7; 11 bases map to TRBD2. The CDR3 has 16 amino acids. The V gene end was trimmed by 1 base and the J gene end by 6 bases; junction bases not matched to a gene: 8. CDR1 LGHNA and CDR2 YSLEER come from the germline V gene. Written as DNA, the CDR3 is TGCGCCAGCAGCCAAGGAGAGCTAGCGGGAGGTGGCGAGCAGTACTTC. Translation gives CASSQGELAGGGEQYF.

The genes are TRBV12-3 or TRBV12-4 and TRBJ2-4; D call uncertain. V was shortened by 6 bases and J by 0 bases, with 9 bases between the two germline ends. The CDR3 covers 14 residues. CDR3 in amino acids: CASSVIVAKNIQYF. The CDR3, as DNA: TGTGCCAGCAGCGTGATTGTAGCCAAAAACATTCAGTACTTC.

The chain links TRBV6-1 to TRBJ1-4; 10 bases align to TRBD1. Germline loops: CDR1 MNHNS, CDR2 SASEGT. The CDR3 has 15 residues. Trimming took 2 bases from V and 7 from J; bases not matched to a gene: 4. As DNA, the CDR3 is TGTGCCAGCAGTGAAAGGGACAGGGGAGCTGAAAAACTGTTTTTT. Protein product: CASSERDRGAEKLFF.

A remark on this clonotype: A junction end diverges from the germline sequence, so it may reflect a read error. The V gene is TRBV2, the J gene TRBJ2-3; 7 bases agree with TRBD2. This CDR3 has 14 residues. Germline V gene sequence: CDR1 SNHLY, CDR2 FYNNEI. CDR3 DNA sequence: TGTGCCAGCAGGATAATGACTAGCAGAGATACGCAGTATTTT. This codes for CASRIMTSRDTQYF. Supplemented by reference TRBV2 and TRBJ2-3, the full variable domain reads EPEVTQTPSHQVTQMGQEVILRCVPISNHLYFYWYRQILGQKVEFLVSFYNNEISEKSEIFDDQFSVERPDGSNFTLKIRSTKLEDSAMYFCASRIMTSRDTQYFGPGTRLTVL.